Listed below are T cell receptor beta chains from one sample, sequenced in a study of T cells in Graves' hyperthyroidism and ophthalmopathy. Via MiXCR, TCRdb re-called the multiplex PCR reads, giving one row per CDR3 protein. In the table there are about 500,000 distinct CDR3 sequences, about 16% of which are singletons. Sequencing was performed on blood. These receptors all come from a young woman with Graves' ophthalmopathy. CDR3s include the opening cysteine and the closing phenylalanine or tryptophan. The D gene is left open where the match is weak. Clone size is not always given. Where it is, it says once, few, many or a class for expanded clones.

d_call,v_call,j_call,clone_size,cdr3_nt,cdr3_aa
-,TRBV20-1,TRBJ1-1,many,TGCAGTGCCACCCCCGGCAGGGCTGGGACTGAAGCTTTCTTT,CSATPGRAGTEAFF
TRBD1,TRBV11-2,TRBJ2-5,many,TGTGCCAGCAGCCAGGACAGGATTCAAGAGACCCAGTACTTC,CASSQDRIQETQYF
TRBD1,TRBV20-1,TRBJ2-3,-,TGCAGTGCTAGAGAGACAGGGGAGACAGATACGCAGTATTTT,CSARETGETDTQYF
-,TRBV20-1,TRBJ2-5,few,TGCAGTGCTAGACCCCGGGACACTCAGTACTTC,CSARPRDTQYF
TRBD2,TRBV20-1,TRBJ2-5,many,TGCAGTGCTAGAGAGGGAGGGAGTATTGGAGAGACCCAGTACTTC,CSAREGGSIGETQYF
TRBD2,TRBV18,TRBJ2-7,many,TGTGCCAGCTCATCCCAAGCGGGAGCCGGGAGGGAGCAGTACTTC,CASSSQAGAGREQYF
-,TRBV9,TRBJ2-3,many,TGTGCCAGCAGCGTAGCTGCCCAAGGAAGGGGCGCAGATACGCAGTATTTT,CASSVAAQGRGADTQYF
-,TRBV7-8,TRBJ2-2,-,TGTGCCAGCAGACATGCGGGACATTCGAACACCGGGGAGCTGTTTTTT,CASRHAGHSNTGELFF
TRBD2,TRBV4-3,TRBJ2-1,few,TGCGCCAGCAGCCAAATGACTAGCGGGAGAATTGAGAGCTCCTACAATGAGCAGTTCTTC,CASSQMTSGRIESSYNEQFF
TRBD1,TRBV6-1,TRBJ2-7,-,TGTGCCAGCAGTCGGACAGGGAATGACTACGAGCAGTACTTC,CASSRTGNDYEQYF
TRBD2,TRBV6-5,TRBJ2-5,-,TGTGCCAGCAGTTACTCGAGGTTCGGGGGGGTTGAGACCCAGTACTTC,CASSYSRFGGVETQYF
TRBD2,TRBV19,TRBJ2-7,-,TGTGCCAGTAGTATAGGGGCGGTAGCGGGACGCTACGAGCAGTACTTC,CASSIGAVAGRYEQYF
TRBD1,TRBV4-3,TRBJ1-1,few,TGCGCCAGCAGCCCTGGGACAGGGGGAGATGTGACTGAAGCTTTCTTT,CASSPGTGGDVTEAFF
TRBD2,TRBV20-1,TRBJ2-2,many,TGCAGTGCTTCCCTAGCGGGAGGAACGAGATCCGGGGAGCTGTTTTTT,CSASLAGGTRSGELFF
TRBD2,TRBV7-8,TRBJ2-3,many,TGTGCCAGCAGCGCGCTAGCGGGAGGGAGCACAGATACGCAGTATTTT,CASSALAGGSTDTQYF
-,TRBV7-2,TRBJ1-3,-,TGTGCCAGCAGCTTAGGTGGCAGGAGCTCTGGAAACACCATATATTTT,CASSLGGRSSGNTIYF
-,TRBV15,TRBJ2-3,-,TGTGCCACCAGCAGGGTAGCGGTCGGGGCAGATACGCAGTATTTT,CATSRVAVGADTQYF
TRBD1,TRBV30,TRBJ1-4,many,TGTGCCTGGGAGGGAACCGGGACAGTTAATGAAAAACTGTTTTTT,CAWEGTGTVNEKLFF
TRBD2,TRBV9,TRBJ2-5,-,TGTGCCAGCAGCCCAGGGGGACTAGCGGGAGGGGTCCAAGAGACCCAGTACTTC,CASSPGGLAGGVQETQYF
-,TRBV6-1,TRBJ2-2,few,TGTGCCAGCAGGGCGGTCACCGGGGAGCCGTTTTTT,CASRAVTGEPFF
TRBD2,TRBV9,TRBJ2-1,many,TGTGCCAGCAGCAAAGGGGGACTAGCGGGAGCGGAAGAGCAGTTCTTC,CASSKGGLAGAEEQFF
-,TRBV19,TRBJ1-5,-,TGTGCCAGTAGTATTGGATGGGGGGATCAGCCCCAGCATTTT,CASSIGWGDQPQHF
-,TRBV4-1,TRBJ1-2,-,TGCGCCAGCAGCCATCCCAAGATCAGGCATGGCTACACCTTC,CASSHPKIRHGYTF
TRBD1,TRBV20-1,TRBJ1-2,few,TGCAGTGCTCTTCAGGGGGACAGGGGGGAATCTAACTATGGCTACACCTTC,CSALQGDRGESNYGYTF
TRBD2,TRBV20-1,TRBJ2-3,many,TGCAGTGCTAACCCGGGACTAGCGGGATCCACCTCCACTCGGGCAGATACGCAGTATTTT,CSANPGLAGSTSTRADTQYF
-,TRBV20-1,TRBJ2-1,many,TGCAGTGCTAGTTATACTGATACCTACAATGAGCAGTTCTTC,CSASYTDTYNEQFF
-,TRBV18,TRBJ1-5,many,TGTGCCAGCTCACCACTAGACAGCCAAGGGCCCCAGCATTTT,CASSPLDSQGPQHF
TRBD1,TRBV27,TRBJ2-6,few,TGTGCCACCTTGTCCGGGACAGCCTCTGGGGCCAACGTCCTGACTTTC,CATLSGTASGANVLTF
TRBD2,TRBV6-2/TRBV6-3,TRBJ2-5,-,TGTGCCAGCATGGCGGGAGGAGGAGAGGCCCAGTACTTC,CASMAGGGEAQYF
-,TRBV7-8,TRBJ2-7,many,TGTGCCAGCAGCTTAGTGGGGTATGGATACGAGCAGTACTTC,CASSLVGYGYEQYF
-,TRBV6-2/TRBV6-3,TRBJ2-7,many,TGTGCCAGCAGTCCCGGGACTCAAACCTACGAGCAGTACTTC,CASSPGTQTYEQYF
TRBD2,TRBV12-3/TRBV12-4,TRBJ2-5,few,TGTGCCAGCGTTCGGGGGGGAGGCCAGTACTTC,CASVRGGGQYF
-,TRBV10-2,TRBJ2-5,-,TGCGCCAGCCAAGGCCTCAGTTGGGAGACCCAGTACTTC,CASQGLSWETQYF
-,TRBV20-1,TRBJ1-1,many,TGCAGTGCTAAAGTCATTTCGAACACTGAAGCTTTCTTT,CSAKVISNTEAFF
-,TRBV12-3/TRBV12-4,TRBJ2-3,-,TGTGCCAGCAATCTAACGGGAGTCCTGCCGCATAGCACAGATACGCAGTATTTT,CASNLTGVLPHSTDTQYF
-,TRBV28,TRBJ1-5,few,TGTGCCACGGATGACTCCAGCGGCAGGGATCAGCCCCAGCATTTT,CATDDSSGRDQPQHF
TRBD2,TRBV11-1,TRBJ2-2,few,TGTGCCAGCAGCTCCCCAGGTATTCTCGCGGGAGTCCCCGGGGAGCTGTTTTTT,CASSSPGILAGVPGELFF
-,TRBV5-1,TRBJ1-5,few,TGCGCCAGCAGCTTTGGGGACGGGAATCAGCCCCAGCATTTT,CASSFGDGNQPQHF
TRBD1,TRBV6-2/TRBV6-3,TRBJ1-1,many,TGTGCCAGCACCATGGACAGGGTGAGCACTGAAGCTTTCTTT,CASTMDRVSTEAFF
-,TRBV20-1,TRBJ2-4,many,TGCAGTGCTAACCTCCTGCACTCGATTCAAAACATTCAGTACTTC,CSANLLHSIQNIQYF
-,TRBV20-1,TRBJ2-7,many,TGCAGTGCTAGAGGGGGCGACGAGCAGTACTTC,CSARGGDEQYF
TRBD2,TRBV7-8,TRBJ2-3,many,TGTGCCAGCAGCTCCCGTACAGCGGGAGGGGATGGCACAGATACGCAGTATTTT,CASSSRTAGGDGTDTQYF
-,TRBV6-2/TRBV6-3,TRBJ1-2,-,TGTGCCAGCAGTCCGACAGCGCCCTCTGGCTACACCTTC,CASSPTAPSGYTF
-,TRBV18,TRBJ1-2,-,TGTGCCAGCTCGCCTAACCAAGGACAGAACTATGGCTACACCTTC,CASSPNQGQNYGYTF
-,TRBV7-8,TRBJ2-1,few,TGTGCCAGCAGCTTAAATAGGGGGAATGAGCAGTTCTTC,CASSLNRGNEQFF
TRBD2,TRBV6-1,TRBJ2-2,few,TGTGCCAGCAGCCGGTCTCCTCTAGCGGGAGTCCCCACCGGGGAGCTGTTTTTT,CASSRSPLAGVPTGELFF
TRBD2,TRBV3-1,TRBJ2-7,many,TGTGCCAGCAGCCAAGATAGCGGGATGCCCTACGAGCAGTACTTC,CASSQDSGMPYEQYF
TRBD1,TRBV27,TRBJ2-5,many,TGTGCCAGCAGTTCCACCTCCAACCTAGACAGGGACCAAGAGACCCAGTACTTC,CASSSTSNLDRDQETQYF
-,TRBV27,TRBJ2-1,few,TGTGCCAGCAGTAGCAGGGGCGGCTACAATGAGCAGTTCTTC,CASSSRGGYNEQFF
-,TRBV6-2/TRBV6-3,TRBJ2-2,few,TGTGCCAGCCAGCCCGAACGAGACGGACTGGATGGGGAGCTGTTTTTT,CASQPERDGLDGELFF
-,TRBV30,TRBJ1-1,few,TGTGCCTGGAGAGGGTCTCGAGCTTTCTTT,CAWRGSRAFF
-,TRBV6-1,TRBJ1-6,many,TGTGCCAGCACTCGACGTGATTCAGGGAAAAAACCCCTCCACTTT,CASTRRDSGKKPLHF
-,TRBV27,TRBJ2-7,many,TGTGCCAGCACCTCTTCAACTCGGAGCTCCTACGAGCAGTACTTC,CASTSSTRSSYEQYF
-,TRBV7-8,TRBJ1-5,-,TGTGCCAGCAGCATCGGAGGGGTTGCGGCCCAGCATTTT,CASSIGGVAAQHF
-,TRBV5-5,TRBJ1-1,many,TGTGCCAGCAGCCTACAGGGCGACACTGAAGCTTTCTTT,CASSLQGDTEAFF
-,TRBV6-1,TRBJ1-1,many,TGTGCCAGCAGTCCTTCCATTGGGTCCTACACTGAAGCTTTCTTT,CASSPSIGSYTEAFF
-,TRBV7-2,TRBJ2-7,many,TGTGCCAGCAGCTTAGGCCCCCTCACACGACAGGACCTCTACGAGCAGTACTTC,CASSLGPLTRQDLYEQYF
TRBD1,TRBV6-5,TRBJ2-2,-,TGTGCCAGCAGTTACGATGGGACAGGGAACACCGGGGAGCTGTTTTTT,CASSYDGTGNTGELFF
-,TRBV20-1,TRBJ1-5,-,TGCAGTGCTAGAGTACCGACGGACAGCGGGAATCAGCCCCAGCATTTT,CSARVPTDSGNQPQHF
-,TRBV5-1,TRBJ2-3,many,TGCGCCAGCAGCTTGGAGGGCTCCCGGGCGCAGTATTTT,CASSLEGSRAQYF